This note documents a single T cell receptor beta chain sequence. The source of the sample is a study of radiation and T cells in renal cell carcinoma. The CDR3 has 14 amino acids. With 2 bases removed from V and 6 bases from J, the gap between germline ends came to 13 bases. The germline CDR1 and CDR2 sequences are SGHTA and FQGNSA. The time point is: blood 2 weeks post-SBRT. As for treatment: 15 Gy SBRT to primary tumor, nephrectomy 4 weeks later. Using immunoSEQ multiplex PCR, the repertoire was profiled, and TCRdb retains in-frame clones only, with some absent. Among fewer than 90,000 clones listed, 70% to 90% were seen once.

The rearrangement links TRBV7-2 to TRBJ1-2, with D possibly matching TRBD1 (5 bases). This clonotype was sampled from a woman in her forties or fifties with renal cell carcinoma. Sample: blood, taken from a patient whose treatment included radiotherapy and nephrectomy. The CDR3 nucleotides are TGTGCCAGCAGCTTATTTCAGGGAGGGGATGGCTACACCTTC. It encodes CASSLFQGGDGYTF.